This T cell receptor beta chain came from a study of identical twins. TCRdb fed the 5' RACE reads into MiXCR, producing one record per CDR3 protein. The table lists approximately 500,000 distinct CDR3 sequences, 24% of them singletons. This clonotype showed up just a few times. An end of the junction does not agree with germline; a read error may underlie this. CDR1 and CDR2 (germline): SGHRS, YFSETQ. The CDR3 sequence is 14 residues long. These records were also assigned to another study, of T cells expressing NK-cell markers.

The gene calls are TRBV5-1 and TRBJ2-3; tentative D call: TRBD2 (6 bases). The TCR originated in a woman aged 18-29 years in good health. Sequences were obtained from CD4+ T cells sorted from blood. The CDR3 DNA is TGTGCCAGCAGCCCCCCGGGAGGCACAGATACGCAGTATTTT. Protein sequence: CASSPPGGTDTQYF.